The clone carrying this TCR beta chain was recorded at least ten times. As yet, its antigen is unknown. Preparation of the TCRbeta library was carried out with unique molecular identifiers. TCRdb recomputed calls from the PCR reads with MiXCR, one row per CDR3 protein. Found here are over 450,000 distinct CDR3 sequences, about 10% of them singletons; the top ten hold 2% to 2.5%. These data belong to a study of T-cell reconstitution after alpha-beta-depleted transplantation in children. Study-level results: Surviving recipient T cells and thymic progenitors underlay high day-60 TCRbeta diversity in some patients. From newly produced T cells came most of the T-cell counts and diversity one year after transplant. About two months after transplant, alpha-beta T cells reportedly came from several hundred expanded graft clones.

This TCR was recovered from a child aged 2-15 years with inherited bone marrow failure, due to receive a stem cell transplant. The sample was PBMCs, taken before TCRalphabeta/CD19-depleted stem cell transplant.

DNA for the CDR3: TGTGCCATCAGTGAGTCGCTTAGGGGTAATACGCAGTATTTT. This encodes CAISESLRGNTQYF. The genes are TRBV10-3 and TRBJ2-3; D perhaps matches TRBD1 (5 bases). CDR3 length: 14 amino acids. The V and J ends lost 0 bases and 7 bases respectively, with 11 bases between them. Per the germline V gene, CDR1 is ENHRY and CDR2 is SYGVKD.